This T cell receptor (beta chain) originates from a study of CD8+ T cells in alopecia areata. RNA was isolated and reverse transcribed to cDNA, the sequencing template. Here immunoSEQ multiplex PCR was the method, and the copy in TCRdb shows in-frame clones only, minus some. The profile shows some 120,000 clones, 58% of them singletons. CDR1 is SGHTA, CDR2 FQGNSA, per germline. Losses at the gene ends were 5 bases for V and 8 bases for J; bases not matched to a gene: 17. The CDR3 contains 16 residues. Peripheral blood samples and lesional scalp punch biopsies were obtained from alopecia areata patients.

Sequences were derived from CD4+ T cells sorted from blood, sampled at week 0. V and J are TRBV7-2 and TRBJ1-2; 7 nucleotides align to TRBD1. The clonotype was recovered from a human donor with alopecia areata. This chain's CDR3 is CASSLLTGLGVRGYTF. DNA for the CDR3: TGTGCCAGCAGCCTACTGACAGGGCTTGGAGTTCGGGGCTACACCTTC.